Shown below are 18 T cell receptor beta chains from a single sample sequenced in a study of T cells in tuberculosis. TCRdb's table, derived via immunoSEQ multiplex PCR, lists solely in-frame clones and lacks some. The table lists about 44,000 clones, nearly 95% of them singletons, with 7.5% in the top ten. The source material was PBMCs. The receptor source for this set is a donor aged 10 to 29 with latent tuberculosis or without tuberculosis infection.

The chain links TRBV20-1 to TRBJ2-5; 7 nucleotides align to TRBD1. The CDR3 runs 11 residues. Trimming at V came to 5 bases and at J to 5 bases, leaving 2 bases not matched to a gene. The V gene's germline CDR1 is DFQATT and CDR2 SNEGSKA (reference sequence). CDR3 sequence reads: CSALQGETQYF. CDR3 coding DNA: TGCAGTGCTCTACAGGGGGAGACCCAGTACTTC.

This clone was counted a few times. This chain joins TRBV18 and TRBJ2-3; 8 bases are shared with TRBD2. The CDR3 extends over 17 amino acids. Unmatched junction bases numbered 12, after V lost 3 bases and J lost 4 bases. Germline lookup yields CDR1 KGHSH and CDR2 LQKENI. The CDR3 sequence is CASSPPTGGRKSDTQYF. CDR3 bases: TGTGCCAGCTCACCGCCGACGGGCGGGAGGAAGTCAGATACGCAGTATTTT.

The sample holds one count of this clone. This chain joins TRBV10-2 and TRBJ1-1, with a possible D match to TRBD1 (6 bases). Trimming removed 6 bases at V and 11 bases at J, with 19 bases between. In germline, CDR1 is WSHSY, CDR2 SAAADI. The CDR3 has 13 amino acids. The CDR3 loop reads CASSPGGGRGAFF. The DNA for the CDR3 is TGCGCCAGCAGCCCCGGGGGGGGGCGAGGGGCTTTCTTT.

The chain links TRBV5-1 to TRBJ2-7; D is unresolved. Trimming left V 4 bases short and J 1 base short, with 9 bases between. This CDR3 is 13 amino acids long. Germline loops: CDR1 SGHRS, CDR2 YFSETQ. CDR3 region: CASSQSPSYEQYF. CDR3 bases: TGCGCCAGCAGCCAGTCACCGTCCTACGAGCAGTACTTC.

This chain links TRBV2 with TRBJ1-4; TRBD1 is a possible D gene (5 bases). V dropped 8 bases and J dropped 8 bases, with 12 bases sitting between them. The CDR3 covers 12 residues. CDR1 SNHLY and CDR2 FYNNEI come from the germline V gene. CDR3 amino acids: CASDLNREKLFF. The CDR3 DNA follows: TGTGCCAGCGACCTTAACAGGGAAAAACTGTTTTTT.

This clone was seen a single time. The chain combines TRBV5-1 with TRBJ2-7; 10 positions match TRBD2. Looked up from germline, CDR1 is SGHRS and CDR2 is YFSETQ. The CDR3 covers 15 residues. V lost 3 bases and J lost 3; bases outside the gene matches: 6. CDR3 region: CASSSPSGRDYEQYF. CDR3 bases: TGCGCCAGCAGCTCCCCTAGCGGGAGAGACTACGAGCAGTACTTC.

The gene calls are TRBV5-1 and TRBJ2-3; the match to TRBD2 covers 16 bases. Trimming at V came to 3 bases and at J to 6 bases, leaving 10 bases not matched to a gene. The germline V gene encodes CDR1 SGHRS and CDR2 YFSETQ. This CDR3 is 18 amino acids long. CDR3 DNA: TGCGCCAGCAGCTCGCCAGCCGGGACTAGCGGGAGGGTTGATACGCAGTATTTT. It codes for CASSSPAGTSGRVDTQYF.

This chain joins TRBV6-5 and TRBJ1-1; tentative D call: TRBD1 (5 bases). Germline lookup yields CDR1 MNHEY and CDR2 SVGAGI. The CDR3 sequence is 15 residues long. The V gene lost 3 bases and the J gene lost 5 bases, with 16 bases spanning the gap. The CDR3 protein is CASSYVFGARTEAFF. In DNA form, the CDR3 reads TGTGCCAGCAGTTATGTGTTTGGGGCTAGAACTGAAGCTTTCTTT.

This chain joins TRBV27 and TRBJ2-1; tentative D call: TRBD2 (6 bases). Trimming removed 4 bases from V and 7 bases from J, with 11 bases in between. The CDR3 extends over 13 amino acids. Looked up from germline, CDR1 is MNHEY and CDR2 is SMNVEV (reference sequence). CDR3 region: CASSYGRRNEQFF. The CDR3 DNA follows: TGTGCCAGCAGTTATGGGAGGAGGAATGAGCAGTTCTTC.

This chain uses TRBV7-2 with TRBJ1-4; no firm D call. Germline V gene lookup returns CDR1 SGHTA and CDR2 FQGNSA. The CDR3 contains 13 residues. Deletions cut 1 base from V and 8 bases from J, with 8 bases between. In DNA form, the CDR3 reads TGTGCCAGCAGCTTAGGGTTACGGGAAAAACTGTTTTTT. Its translation is CASSLGLREKLFF.

The rearrangement links TRBV27 to TRBJ2-7; D possibly corresponds to TRBD1 (5 bases). V was trimmed by 3 bases and J by 0 bases, leaving 9 bases between them. From germline, CDR1 is MNHEY and CDR2 SMNVEV (reference sequence). This CDR3 comprises 14 residues. CDR3 in DNA: TGTGCCAGCAGTTTCACAGGTGCCTCCTACGAGCAGTACTTC. It is translated as CASSFTGASYEQYF.

This chain links TRBV6-5 with TRBJ1-5, with a possible D match to TRBD1 (5 bases). The germline CDR1 and CDR2 sequences are MNHEY and SVGAGI. V was pared by 0 bases and J by 0 bases, with 9 bases between. The CDR3 has 16 residues. Here the CDR3 DNA reads TGTGCCAGCAGTTACTCGGGGCCCTATAGCAATCAGCCCCAGCATTTT. It translates to CASSYSGPYSNQPQHF.

This clone rates as medium-sized. The V gene is TRBV4-2, the J gene TRBJ1-4; D possibly corresponds to TRBD1 (5 bases). Trimming pared 4 bases from V and 5 bases from J, leaving 17 bases between. The V gene's germline CDR1 is LGHNA and CDR2 YNFKEQ. This CDR3 comprises 16 residues. The CDR3 sequence is CASSPSWGRENEKLFF. The CDR3 DNA reads TGTGCCAGCAGCCCTAGTTGGGGACGGGAGAATGAAAAACTGTTTTTT.

The V call is TRBV5-8, the J call TRBJ1-1; the D is unclear. CDR1 and CDR2 (germline): SGHTS, YDEGEE. The CDR3 contains 14 residues. V lost 0 bases and J 4 bases, leaving 10 bases between the germline ends. CDR3 nucleotides: TGTGCCAGCAGCTTGGGGGCGCTGGTCACTGAAGCTTTCTTT. Translation gives CASSLGALVTEAFF.

V gene TRBV27 combines with J gene TRBJ2-1; 9 nucleotides line up with TRBD2. Germline trimming cut 6 bases from V and 0 bases from J; bases unmatched to any gene: 3. The CDR3 covers 15 residues. Per germline, CDR1 MNHEY and CDR2 SMNVEV (reference sequence). The CDR3 DNA is TGTGCCAGCAGCTTTAGCGGGGGCTCCTACAATGAGCAGTTCTTC. Encoded protein: CASSFSGGSYNEQFF.

CDR3 DNA: TGTGCCAGTAGTTTACAGGGCTACACTGAAGCTTTCTTT. It yields the protein CASSLQGYTEAFF. The J gene is TRBJ1-1, the V gene TRBV19, with D possibly TRBD1 on 6 matching bases. CDR3 length: 13 residues. Germline CDR1 LNHDA, CDR2 SQIVND (reference sequence). Trimming removed 5 bases from V and 3 bases from J, with 10 bases in between. Full variable domain (rest looked up from reference TRBV19 and TRBJ1-1): DGGITQSPKYLFRKEGQNVTLSCEQNLNHDAMYWYRQDPGQGLRLIYYSQIVNDFQKGDIAEGYSVSREKKESFPLTVTSAQKNPTAFYLCASSLQGYTEAFFGQGTRLTVV.

CDR3 nucleotide sequence: TGTGCCAGCAGCGCCCAGACAGGTTCGAACACCGGGGAGCTGTTTTTT. Amino acid sequence: CASSAQTGSNTGELFF. J is TRBJ2-2 and V is TRBV9; possible D gene TRBD1, 6 bases. Trimming left V 3 bases short and J 0 bases short, with 12 bases between. Germline CDR1 is SGDLS and CDR2 is YYNGEE. This CDR3 is built from 16 residues.

The CDR3 DNA is TGTGCCAGCACCCAACTCCCTGGACAGGGGAAGACCTACAATGAGCAGTTCTTC. This gives the protein CASTQLPGQGKTYNEQFF. The chain carries TRBV9 and TRBJ2-1; 9 bases line up with TRBD1. Trimming removed 6 bases from V and 2 bases from J; junction bases left unmatched: 15. CDR1 SGDLS and CDR2 YYNGEE come from the germline V gene. This CDR3 is built from 18 residues.